The following is a T cell receptor (beta chain) sequence with its context. This clone was detected a few times. This clone's antigen is unknown. Base qualities are not at hand, and no much larger clone is one base apart. The entry originates in a study of shared clonotypes between healthy human individuals (dated by TCRdb to the early 2020s). Regarding the research as a whole: A couple of women and three men aged 18 to 49 years were included in the cohort. Libraries were prepared and TCR repertoires were sequenced by different laboratories using diverse techniques, in order to increase sequencing depth and limit assay-specific biases. Leukapheresis yielded between about 0.9 and 10 billion PBMCs per donor. For each donor, CD4 naive and CD4 memory were each given three plates, CD8 naive was given two plates, and CD8 memory was given one plate. Blood TCR repertoires of about five healthy adults were deeply sequenced to estimate repertoire size and the extent of clonotype sharing between individuals. Study-wide conclusions, independent of this receptor: Naive subsets generally had larger estimated clonotype richness than memory subsets did. Because the study included only a small number of donors, the genetic and exposure-history diversity represented was limited. Pairwise subsampling indicated that sequencing depth was expected to affect the degree of clonotype sharing among donors. Rarefaction of sorted-subset datasets indicated incomplete sequencing despite the large sequencing depth. Across a few donors, around 5% of naive CD4, roughly 3.8% of naive CD8, about 2.3% of memory CD4, and approximately 0.42% of memory CD8 clonotypes were shared. Compared with non-shared clonotypes, clonotypes shared by all four sorted-subset donors had higher generation probabilities. Sampling was restricted to blood, and TCR repertoires in tissues likely differ from the TCR repertoires found in blood.

The germline ends are 30 bases apart after V is trimmed by 4 bases and J by 5 bases. CDR1 and CDR2, per the germline V gene, are SNHLY and FYNNEI. From cysteine to phenylalanine, the CDR3 is 19 amino acids long. Left in the record is the CDR3 DNA by itself, 57 bases read in frame from the first base. For the CD8 naive samples, CD45RO-negative cells were positively selected for CCR7, yielding a CD45RA+CCR7+ population from which TemRA cells were excluded. Healthy HIV-negative adults with no recently reported acute infections or vaccinations were included as donors. All donors were Caucasian adults living in Nashville, Tennessee, USA. Blood was obtained by leukapheresis, after which PBMCs were separated by Ficoll-Histopaque density gradient centrifugation and cryopreserved in liquid nitrogen vapor phase. Analytical flow cytometry was used to check the purity and quantity of every magnetically sorted T cell population. Genomic DNA was isolated from every sorted fraction and measured by UV absorbance on a Nanodrop 2000c.

Using the deep immunoSEQ assay, multiplex PCR amplified TCR CDR3 regions from genomic DNA. Genomic DNA extracted from each cell subset was distributed evenly over all wells of several immunoSEQ 96-well plates, and each plate served as one replicate. Each replicate PCR for sorted subsets received approximately 220 ng genomic DNA, equal to roughly 33,000 T cell genomes. Purified libraries were quantified with a Qubit 3.0 fluorometer, sized on a Bioanalyzer 2100, and re-quantified with the KAPA Library Quantification kit. Each immunoSEQ 96-well plate was sequenced on its own single-read 150-cycle Illumina NextSeq 550 flow cell. Under the source paper's analysis protocol: Because the immunoSEQ output held only junctional sequences and lacked quality scores, the filtering could not match the filtering applied to full-length reads. Sequences were annotated with PyIR, a Python wrapper for IgBLAST v1.9, and V/J genes and CDR3 were assigned using IMGT germline references. Reads with weak V/J assignments (E-value above 1e-6), missing CDR3, stop codons, out-of-frame junctions, or ambiguous translated residues were removed. V3J clonotypes were defined as sequences sharing the same inferred V gene, J gene, and CDR3 amino acid sequence. The percentage overlap between two repertoires was calculated by dividing the number of shared unique clonotypes by the size of the smaller repertoire. RTK rarefaction, the Chao1 estimator, and Recon v2.1 estimates of unobserved clonotypes were used to assess repertoire richness. OLGA was used to compute generation probabilities for all TCRbeta clonotypes that the gDNA method yielded from a few donors. The table was pulled from immuneACCESS by TCRdb, which kept in-frame rearrangements only. Such tables lose some clones; where checked, under half of the loss comes from unresolved V genes, and the rest has no known cause. V and J calls and clone size are copied from that table; D and trimming were computed from the DNA. Present in this sample are roughly 2 million clones, roughly 94% of which were seen just once. The ten largest clones capture roughly 1% of the sample.

The rearrangement joined TRBV2 to TRBJ2-7, with TRBD1 perhaps the D gene, on 11 matching bases. Sequencing was carried out using naive CD8+ T cells sorted from blood. Read against the paper, the sample's cell subset or site label means: CD45RA+CCR7+. This TCR came from a man aged 18 to 30 in good health. At the DNA level, the sequence is TGTGCCAGCAGTGGTGGGACAGGGGGATTAGCGGGGGGACCGGACGAGCAGTACTTC. This gives the protein CASSGGTGGLAGGPDEQYF.